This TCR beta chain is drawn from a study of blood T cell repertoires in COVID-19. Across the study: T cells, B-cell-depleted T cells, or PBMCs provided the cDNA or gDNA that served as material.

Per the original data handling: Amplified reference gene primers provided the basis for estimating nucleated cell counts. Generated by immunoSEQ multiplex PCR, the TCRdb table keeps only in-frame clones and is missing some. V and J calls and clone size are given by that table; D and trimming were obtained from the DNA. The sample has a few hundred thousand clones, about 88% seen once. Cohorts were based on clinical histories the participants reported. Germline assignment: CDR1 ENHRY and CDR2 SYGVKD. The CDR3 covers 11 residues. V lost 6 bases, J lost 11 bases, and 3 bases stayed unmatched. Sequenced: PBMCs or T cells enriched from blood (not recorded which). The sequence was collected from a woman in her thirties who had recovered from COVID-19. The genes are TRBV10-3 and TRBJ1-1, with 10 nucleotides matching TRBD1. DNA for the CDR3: TGTGCCATCAGCGGACAGGGGGGGGCTTTCTTT. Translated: CAISGQGGAFF.